This paragraph covers one TCR beta chain sequence. This entry is derived from a study of CD8+ T cells in alopecia areata. Study details: Twice a day, 5 to 10 mg of oral tofacitinib was administered to treated patients.

Indicated treatment: oral pan-JAK inhibitor, 5-10 mg twice daily. As part of sample collection, lesional scalp punch biopsies and peripheral blood were taken from alopecia areata patients. This CDR3 is 13 amino acids long. In germline, CDR1 is ENHRY, CDR2 SYGVKD. The V end lost 7 bases, the J end lost 2 bases, and 11 bases lay between the germline ends. RNA extraction and reverse transcription yielded cDNA as sequencing template. Profiling relied on immunoSEQ multiplex PCR, and the TCRdb table lists in-frame clones only, not all of them. The sample includes 270,000 or so clones, roughly 64% of them seen just once.

This sequence was found in a human donor with alopecia areata. The chain couples TRBV10-3 to TRBJ2-5; D possibly corresponds to TRBD1 (5 bases). The starting material was CD4+ T cells sorted from blood, obtained at week 24, from a patient treated with tofacitinib. As DNA, the CDR3 is TGTGCCATCACCACAGGCCTGCAAGAGACCCAGTACTTC. Amino acid sequence: CAITTGLQETQYF.